Following are 21 T cell receptor beta chains from one sample sequenced in a study of blood T cell repertoires in COVID-19. TCRdb's copy holds only in-frame clones and misses some; the assay was immunoSEQ multiplex PCR. The sample yields about 240,000 clones, around four fifths seen once. The specimen sequenced was peripheral blood. These TCRs come from a man aged 25 to 45 who had recovered from COVID-19.

The chain uses TRBV9 and TRBJ2-3; 8 bases line up with TRBD2. The germline V gene encodes CDR1 SGDLS and CDR2 YYNGEE. With V trimmed by 4 bases and J by 1 base, 11 bases remained unmatched. The CDR3 extends over 17 amino acids. CDR3 sequence (DNA): TGTGCCAGCAGCTTAGAAGCGGGGGCCTTGGGCACAGATACGCAGTATTTT. Its protein product is CASSLEAGALGTDTQYF.

J is TRBJ1-4 and V is TRBV2; tentative D call: TRBD1 (5 bases). Looked up from germline, CDR1 is SNHLY and CDR2 is FYNNEI. V lost 0 bases and J lost 5, with 16 bases in between. The CDR3 sequence is 17 residues long. The CDR3 DNA reads as TGTGCCAGCAGTGAAGCGCTTCGGGGGGTGCGGAATGAAAAACTGTTTTTT. This encodes CASSEALRGVRNEKLFF.

The chain uses TRBV28 and TRBJ1-4; TRBD1 is a possible D gene (5 bases). The germline gives CDR1 MDHEN, CDR2 SYDVKM. This CDR3 is built from 15 residues. The V end lost 6 bases, the J end lost 1 base, and 12 bases lay between the germline ends. CDR3 region: CASRDLQGTNEKLFF. CDR3 in DNA: TGTGCCAGCAGGGATCTCCAGGGAACTAATGAAAAACTGTTTTTT.

The chain employs TRBV27 and TRBJ1-2, with 10 bases identical to TRBD1. The CDR3 totals 15 residues. The V segment lost 3 bases and the J segment 1 base; nucleotides outside the gene matches: 2. Germline CDR1 and CDR2: MNHEY and SMNVEV (reference sequence). CDR3: CASSLGTGDNYGYTF. DNA of the CDR3: TGTGCCAGCAGTTTGGGGACAGGGGATAACTATGGCTACACCTTC.

This chain links TRBV29-1 with TRBJ1-1; D is ambiguous. The V gene lost 4 bases and the J gene lost 0 bases, with 15 bases spanning the gap. The germline V gene has CDR1 SQVTM and CDR2 ANQGSEA. The CDR3 totals 15 residues. The DNA for the CDR3 is TGCAGCGTTGCATCGGCCTTGAGGATGAACACTGAAGCTTTCTTT. This sequence encodes CSVASALRMNTEAFF.

V and J are TRBV27 and TRBJ2-2, with 12 positions matching TRBD2. Germline V gene data show CDR1 as MNHEY and CDR2 as SMNVEV (reference sequence). The CDR3 contains 14 residues. The trim removed 6 bases at V and 7 bases at J, leaving 3 bases unmatched. CDR3 bases: TGTGCCAGCAGACTAGCGGGGGGAGGCGGGGAGCTGTTTTTT. This translates into CASRLAGGGGELFF.

This clone was observed a few times. The V call is TRBV4-2, the J call TRBJ1-1; D is ambiguous. V was clipped by 5 bases and J by 3 bases, with 13 bases between them. The CDR3 is 14 amino acids. Germline loops: CDR1 LGHNA, CDR2 YNFKEQ. The CDR3 loop reads CASSLTGSDTEAFF. The CDR3 coding sequence is TGTGCCAGCAGCTTAACGGGAAGCGACACTGAAGCTTTCTTT.

This chain uses TRBV5-1 with TRBJ2-3; 9 positions agree with TRBD2. The CDR3 covers 18 residues. Germline V lookup: CDR1 SGHRS, CDR2 YFSETQ. Trimming at V came to 5 bases and at J to 0 bases, leaving 13 bases not matched to a gene. The CDR3 coding sequence is TGCGCCAGCAGTCTAGGAGCGGGGGGCCGACGAAGCACAGATACGCAGTATTTT. Its protein product is CASSLGAGGRRSTDTQYF. Looking up the rest from reference TRBV5-1 and TRBJ2-3 gives the full variable domain: KAGVTQTPRYLIKTRGQQVTLSCSPISGHRSVSWYQQTPGQGLQFLFEYFSETQRNKGNFPGRFSGRQFSNSRSEMNVSTLELGDSALYLCASSLGAGGRRSTDTQYFGPGTRLTVL.

The chain combines TRBV5-1 with TRBJ2-3; 8 nucleotides align to TRBD2. CDR1 is SGHRS and CDR2 is YFSETQ in the germline V gene. With V trimmed by 0 bases and J by 1 base, 1 base remained unmatched. This CDR3 has 15 residues. The CDR3 DNA follows: TGCGCCAGCAGCTTGGCGGGGGGGCGCACAGATACGCAGTATTTT. The encoded protein is CASSLAGGRTDTQYF.

J is TRBJ1-2 and V is TRBV5-6; weak D call: TRBD1 (5 bases). Germline assignment: CDR1 SGHDT and CDR2 YYEEEE. Trimming took off 6 bases at V and 6 bases at J, with 21 bases between the two ends. CDR3 size: 15 residues. The CDR3 region is CASTAGLESSHGYTF. In DNA, the CDR3 is TGTGCCAGCACCGCAGGGTTGGAGAGTTCACATGGCTACACCTTC.

The chain has TRBV6-5 and TRBJ1-4; the match to TRBD1 covers 9 bases. Germline values: CDR1 MNHEY, CDR2 SVGAGI. CDR3 length equals 15 residues. Unmatched junction bases numbered 10, after V lost 4 bases and J lost 10 bases. CDR3 nucleotides: TGTGCCAGCAGTTCGCAGACAGGGGGTCTGGGAAAACTGTTTTTT. Translated, it gives CASSSQTGGLGKLFF.

The chain is built from TRBV7-9 and TRBJ1-4, with D possibly being TRBD1 (6 bases). The CDR3 has 14 amino acids. Trimming removed 4 bases at V and 8 bases at J, with 14 bases between. Per the germline V gene, CDR1 is SEHNR and CDR2 is FQNEAQ (reference sequence). The CDR3, as DNA: TGTGCCAGCAGCTACCAGGGGTGGGGAGAAAAACTGTTTTTT. Its translation is CASSYQGWGEKLFF.

The V call is TRBV7-2, the J call TRBJ1-6; D uncertain. Trimming removed 5 bases at V and 2 bases at J, with 10 bases between. The CDR3 contains 15 residues. The germline CDR1 and CDR2 sequences are SGHTA and FQGNSA. CDR3 DNA sequence: TGTGCCAGCAGCCTTTCGGGTGCCTATAATTCACCCCTCCACTTT. It specifies CASSLSGAYNSPLHF.

The chain employs TRBV7-9 and TRBJ2-2, with TRBD2 identical over 9 bases. Germline values: CDR1 SEHNR, CDR2 FQNEAQ (reference sequence). V was clipped by 5 bases and J by 4 bases; unmatched bases: 8. The CDR3 length is 16 residues. In nucleotides, the CDR3 is TGTGCCAGCAGCCCGAGGGGCGGGGGGGCCACCGGGGAGCTGTTTTTT. Its protein is CASSPRGGGATGELFF.

This clone was seen once. The chain couples TRBV28 to TRBJ1-2, with D hard to call. V dropped 2 bases and J dropped 1 base, with 17 bases sitting between them. This CDR3 region has 17 residues. Germline loops: CDR1 MDHEN, CDR2 SYDVKM. The CDR3 DNA reads as TGTGCCAGCAGTTTAAGCCCAGCTAGAAACTTTAACTATGGCTACACCTTC. It encodes CASSLSPARNFNYGYTF.

J is TRBJ1-2 and V is TRBV5-1, with D perhaps matching TRBD1 (5 bases). V shed 3 bases and J shed 8 bases, with 14 bases lying between them. Per germline, CDR1 SGHRS and CDR2 YFSETQ. The CDR3 consists of 13 residues. CDR3 region: CASSSGRRGGYTF. The DNA of the CDR3 is TGCGCCAGCAGCTCAGGACGGAGGGGAGGCTACACCTTC.

This clone was observed many times. The V gene is TRBV4-2, the J gene TRBJ1-2; perhaps TRBD1 as D (6 bases). Germline assignment: CDR1 LGHNA and CDR2 YNFKEQ. V lost 1 base and J lost 7, with 19 bases in between. The CDR3 covers 16 residues. In DNA form, the CDR3 reads TGTGCCAGCAGCCAAGTTGGAGGCAGGGGCGAGGGTGGCTACACCTTC. Translation gives CASSQVGGRGEGGYTF.

This clone has a single count. The rearrangement uses TRBV5-1 and TRBJ1-4; D remains unclear. Looked up from germline, CDR1 is SGHRS and CDR2 is YFSETQ. V was pared by 7 bases and J by 5 bases, with 18 bases between. The CDR3 has 15 residues. The CDR3 sequence is CASRRGGSGNEKLFF. DNA for the CDR3: TGCGCCAGCCGCCGGGGAGGGAGCGGAAATGAAAAACTGTTTTTT.

This chain uses TRBV9 with TRBJ1-3; D remains unclear. CDR1 and CDR2 from the germline V gene are SGDLS and YYNGEE. Trimming stripped 2 bases from V and 6 bases from J, with 9 bases between. This CDR3 has 13 residues. In DNA form, the CDR3 reads TGTGCCAGCAGCGTCCCCCCCCTAAACACCATATATTTT. This translates into CASSVPPLNTIYF.

The table lists this clone with a few counts. This chain joins TRBV19 and TRBJ2-5; TRBD2 matches at 9 bases. The CDR3 runs to 18 residues. V lost 4 bases to trimming and J lost 2 bases; unmatched junction nucleotides: 14. The germline gives CDR1 LNHDA, CDR2 SQIVND (reference sequence). This CDR3 is CASSRGGLAGTLQETQYF. CDR3 sequence (DNA): TGTGCCAGTAGTAGGGGGGGTCTAGCGGGGACTTTACAAGAGACCCAGTACTTC.

This chain links TRBV7-6 with TRBJ1-5; TRBD1 matches 8 bases. This CDR3 is built from 13 residues. Germline values: CDR1 SGHVS, CDR2 FNYEAQ. V was clipped by 5 bases and J by 5 bases; unmatched bases: 2. CDR3 in amino acids: CASSQTGDQPQHF. CDR3 nucleotide sequence: TGTGCCAGCAGCCAGACAGGGGATCAGCCCCAGCATTTT.